This passage covers 5 T cell receptor beta chains from one sample sequenced in a study of blood T cell repertoires in COVID-19. Assay used: immunoSEQ multiplex PCR; TCRdb lists only in-frame clones, some missing. This table holds fewer than 300,000 clones, 85% found once. The sample taken for sequencing was peripheral blood. Receptor source: a man aged 50 to 59 with active or convalescent COVID-19.

J is TRBJ2-1 and V is TRBV28; possibly TRBD2 for D (6 bases). V was clipped by 6 bases and J by 7 bases, with 19 bases between them. CDR1 MDHEN and CDR2 SYDVKM come from the germline V gene. The CDR3 extends over 15 amino acids. CDR3 bases: TGTGCCAGCAGCCACGGCGGGGCCTTAGAAAATGAGCAGTTCTTC. Its translation is CASSHGGALENEQFF.

This sequence joins TRBV13 and TRBJ2-2, with a weak D call TRBD2 (5 bases). The CDR3 is 14 amino acids. Germline V gives CDR1 PRHDT, CDR2 FYEKMQ (reference sequence). Deletions cut 3 bases from V and 4 bases from J, with 9 bases between. CDR3 nucleotides: TGTGCCAGCAGCTTCCGGGGAAGCACCGGGGAGCTGTTTTTT. Translated: CASSFRGSTGELFF.

The chain carries TRBV7-2 and TRBJ1-2, with 9 bases fitting TRBD1. The CDR3 totals 19 residues. Looked up from germline, CDR1 is SGHTA and CDR2 is FQGNSA. With 2 bases clipped from V and 5 bases from J, the junction kept 18 bases outside the gene matches. The CDR3 is CASSLTGRSGTGFGYGYTF. The CDR3 DNA follows: TGTGCCAGCAGCTTAACTGGGAGATCCGGGACAGGGTTTGGGTATGGCTACACCTTC.

This clone occurred a few times. This chain links TRBV7-9 with TRBJ2-1; 8 bases agree with TRBD1. The V and J ends lost 8 bases and 7 bases, in that order; junction bases with no gene match: 10. The CDR3 is 14 amino acids. From germline, CDR1 is SEHNR and CDR2 FQNEAQ (reference sequence). Here the CDR3 reads CASPGTGPSNEQFF. The CDR3 DNA reads as TGTGCCAGCCCCGGGACAGGCCCTTCAAATGAGCAGTTCTTC.

This chain joins TRBV27 and TRBJ2-4; a possible D gene is TRBD1 (6 bases). The CDR3 contains 14 residues. Germline V CDR1 and CDR2: MNHEY, SMNVEV (reference sequence). V shed 6 bases and J shed 4 bases, with 13 bases lying between them. CDR3 sequence: CASRPDTGKNIQYF. The CDR3 nucleotides read TGTGCCAGCAGGCCAGACACAGGGAAAAACATTCAGTACTTC.